This T cell receptor beta chain comes out of a study of cytomegalovirus exposure and HLA in healthy donors. This CDR3 has 14 residues. Germline CDR1 and CDR2: MNHEY and SVGAGI. The V and J ends lost 1 base and 1 base respectively, with 7 bases between them. PCR amplification relied on 60 Vbeta primers (plus 13 Jbeta primers). The protocol was immunoSEQ multiplex PCR, while the TCRdb copy is restricted to in-frame clones and leaves out a portion. This table holds about 160,000 clones, around four fifths found once. Concerning this clone itself: What it binds is not known. Different DNA sequences within this sample yield the same CDR3.

Findings and caveats of the study: It was reported that TCR beta sequences correctly inferred the HLA-A and HLA-B alleles for most subjects. Sequencing likely caused a cluster of highly shared sequence variants. Exclusion as indistinguishable affected some V segments, including TRBV6-2 and TRBV6-3.

The sample comprised PBMCs. The V gene is TRBV6-5, the J gene TRBJ1-2; D possibly corresponds to TRBD1 (5 bases). The sequence was collected from a woman aged 50 to 65 in good health and CMV-seronegative. CDR3 in amino acids: CASSYWGSNYGYTF. CDR3 in DNA: TGTGCCAGCAGTTACTGGGGCAGTAACTATGGCTACACCTTC.